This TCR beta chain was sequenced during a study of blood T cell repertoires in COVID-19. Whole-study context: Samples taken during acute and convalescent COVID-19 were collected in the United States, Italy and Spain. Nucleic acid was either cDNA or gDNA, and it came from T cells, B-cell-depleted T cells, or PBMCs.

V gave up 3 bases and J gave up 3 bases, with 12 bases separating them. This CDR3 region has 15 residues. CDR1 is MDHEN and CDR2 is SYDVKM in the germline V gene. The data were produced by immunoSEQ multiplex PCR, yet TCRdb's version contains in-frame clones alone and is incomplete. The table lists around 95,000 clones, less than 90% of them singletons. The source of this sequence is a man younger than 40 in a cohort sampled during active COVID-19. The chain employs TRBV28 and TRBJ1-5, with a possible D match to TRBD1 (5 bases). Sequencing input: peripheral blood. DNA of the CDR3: TGTGCCAGCAGTTTGGTCAGGGCCGCCAATCAGCCCCAGCATTTT. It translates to CASSLVRAANQPQHF.